The entry that follows covers one T cell receptor beta chain sequence. The data were obtained in a study of shared clonotypes between healthy human individuals. TCRdb keeps only in-frame clones here, not all; method: immunoSEQ multiplex PCR. The sample holds 600,000 to 800,000 clones; approximately 77% are singletons and the top ten take about 1.7%. Germline lookup yields CDR1 MNHEY and CDR2 SVGAGI. V lost 4 bases to trimming and J lost 4 bases, with 16 bases between them. The CDR3 runs to 15 residues. The chain carries TRBV6-5 and TRBJ1-2; D may be TRBD1 (6 bases). This receptor was obtained from a woman aged 25 to 45 in good health. Sample: memory CD4+ T cells sorted from blood. Noted subset: CD45RA-negative fraction. The CDR3 here is CASSSTGLLGYGYTF. The DNA of the CDR3 is TGTGCCAGCAGTTCCACAGGGCTTTTGGGCTATGGCTACACCTTC.